The 18 T cell receptor beta chains presented below share a single source sample, sequenced in a study of blood T cell repertoires in COVID-19. Libraries were prepared by immunoSEQ multiplex PCR; TCRdb keeps only in-frame clonotypes and omits some of them. The table includes 300,000 or so clones, about nine tenths detected once. Sequencing input: peripheral blood. These receptor sequences come from a man over 45 with active or convalescent COVID-19.

The rearrangement links TRBV9 to TRBJ1-4; D may be TRBD1 (6 bases). The germline V gene has CDR1 SGDLS and CDR2 YYNGEE. The CDR3 has 15 amino acids. V lost 4 bases and J lost 0, with 10 bases in between. The CDR3 DNA is TGTGCCAGCAGCCAGACAGGCGCAACTAATGAAAAACTGTTTTTT. Protein product: CASSQTGATNEKLFF.

The chain recombines TRBV7-9 with TRBJ2-3; TRBD1 agrees at 7 bases. The CDR3 is made up of 16 amino acids. CDR1 and CDR2 from the germline V gene are SEHNR and FQNEAQ (reference sequence). After removal of 3 bases from V and 12 bases from J, the junction contained 18 bases not matched to a gene. The CDR3 DNA reads TGTGCCAGCAGCTTGAGAATGGAAAGGGGGCAAGAACGTCAGTATTTT. This gives the protein CASSLRMERGQERQYF.

The chain carries TRBV15 and TRBJ2-2; TRBD1 aligns across 7 bases. Germline V CDR1 and CDR2: LNHNV, YYDKDF (reference sequence). J lost 1 base, V lost 1 base, and 3 bases had no gene match. The CDR3 is 16 residues long. CDR3 loop: CATSRGDRENTGELFF. CDR3 sequence (DNA): TGTGCCACCAGCAGAGGAGACAGGGAGAACACCGGGGAGCTGTTTTTT.

The chain combines TRBV4-2 with TRBJ2-7; D is perhaps TRBD1 (7 bases). V was cut by 3 bases and J by 3 bases, with 15 bases left in between. The V gene's germline CDR1 is LGHNA and CDR2 YNFKEQ. The CDR3 length is 15 residues. The CDR3, as DNA: TGTGCCAGCAGCCACACCGCGGGACAGAGCTACGAGCAGTACTTC. Its translation is CASSHTAGQSYEQYF.

The chain is built from TRBV5-8 and TRBJ2-7, with 9 bases aligning to TRBD1. The CDR3 is 14 residues long. V dropped 4 bases and J dropped 7; count of bases not matched to a gene: 9. The germline V gene encodes CDR1 SGHTS and CDR2 YDEGEE. The CDR3 protein is CASSHPGQGIEQYF. In nucleotides, the CDR3 is TGTGCCAGCAGCCACCCGGGACAGGGAATTGAGCAGTACTTC.

The rearrangement joins TRBV7-9 to TRBJ2-5; D not certain. The CDR3 loop spans 13 amino acids. V lost 7 bases, J lost 4 bases, and 13 bases lay in between. Germline CDR1 SEHNR, CDR2 FQNEAQ (reference sequence). Here the CDR3 DNA reads TGTGCCAGCAACCGTAGAGTATCAGAGACCCAGTACTTC. Its translation is CASNRRVSETQYF.

The V and J genes are TRBV3-1 (or the pseudogene TRBV3-2) and TRBJ2-1; possibly TRBD2 for D (6 bases). The V end lost 1 base, the J end lost 4 bases, and 8 bases lay between the germline ends. Germline V gives CDR1 LGHDT, CDR2 YNNKEL (reference sequence). The CDR3 length is 14 residues. CDR3 loop: CASSQVGGYNEQFF. CDR3 sequence (DNA): TGTGCCAGCAGCCAAGTCGGAGGGTACAATGAGCAGTTCTTC.

This chain uses TRBV2 with TRBJ2-2; 9 bases are shared with TRBD1. Germline lookup yields CDR1 SNHLY and CDR2 FYNNEI. There are 16 residues in the CDR3. V gave up 4 bases and J gave up 5 bases; unmatched junction bases: 8. The CDR3 reads CASSAGTGRPTGELFF. The CDR3 DNA is TGTGCCAGCAGTGCCGGGACAGGGAGACCTACCGGGGAGCTGTTTTTT.

The chain couples TRBV27 to TRBJ1-3; no clear D. The germline V gene has CDR1 MNHEY and CDR2 SMNVEV (reference sequence). CDR3 length: 13 residues. Trimming pared 4 bases from V and 4 bases from J, leaving 8 bases between. The CDR3 spells CASSSGVGNTIYF. As DNA, the CDR3 is TGTGCCAGCAGTTCCGGGGTCGGAAACACCATATATTTT.

The count of this clone is one. Other DNA sequences in this specimen translate into the identical CDR3. V gene TRBV28 combines with J gene TRBJ1-4; 7 positions match TRBD1. The germline V gene has CDR1 MDHEN and CDR2 SYDVKM. The V and J ends lost 3 bases and 3 bases, in that order; junction bases with no gene match: 4. This CDR3 spans 15 amino acids. CDR3 region: CASSLGGQANEKLFF. As DNA, the CDR3 is TGTGCCAGCAGTTTGGGCGGACAGGCTAATGAAAAACTGTTTTTT.

V gene TRBV7-3 combines with J gene TRBJ2-1; 8 bases align to TRBD2. The CDR3 length is 16 residues. V lost 4 bases to trimming and J lost 7 bases; unmatched junction nucleotides: 12. Germline V CDR1 and CDR2: SGHTA, FQGTGA. Here the CDR3 DNA reads TGTGCCAGCAGCTCCAAAACCGGACTAGCTTGGAATGAGCAGTTCTTC. It specifies CASSSKTGLAWNEQFF.

This clone was detected once. The chain recombines TRBV24-1 with TRBJ2-5, with 7 bases identical to TRBD1. Germline V gene sequence: CDR1 KGHDR, CDR2 SFDVKD. This CDR3 is 15 amino acids long. V dropped 4 bases and J dropped 1; count of bases not matched to a gene: 5. CDR3 bases: TGTGCCACCAGTGACAAGGGGACAGCCCAAGAGACCCAGTACTTC. Encoded protein: CATSDKGTAQETQYF.

The chain is built from TRBV28 and TRBJ1-4, with D perhaps matching TRBD1 (6 bases). The CDR3 has 17 amino acids. Trimming took 4 bases from V and 1 from J, leaving 16 bases between them. Looked up from germline, CDR1 is MDHEN and CDR2 is SYDVKM. CDR3: CASSSYLGQLTNEKLFF. DNA for the CDR3: TGTGCCAGCAGTTCCTACTTAGGACAGTTAACTAATGAAAAACTGTTTTTT.

The J gene is TRBJ1-6, the V gene TRBV18, with 10 positions matching TRBD1. This CDR3 has 13 amino acids. With V trimmed by 8 bases and J by 9 bases, 4 bases remained unmatched. Germline CDR1 reads KGHSH; CDR2 reads LQKENI. CDR3 DNA: TGTGCCAGCACGGGACAGGGGTTTTCACCCCTCCACTTT. Translated, it gives CASTGQGFSPLHF. The full variable domain, completed using reference TRBV18 and TRBJ1-6, is NAGVMQNPRHLVRRRGQEARLRCSPMKGHSHVYWYRQLPEEGLKFMVYLQKENIIDESGMPKERFSAEFPKEGPSILRIQQVVRGDSAAYFCASTGQGFSPLHFGNGTRLTVT.

CDR3 residues: CASSEPGQGAPGELFF. The CDR3 DNA reads TGTGCCAGCAGCGAACCGGGACAGGGGGCGCCCGGGGAGCTGTTTTTT. V is TRBV9 and J is TRBJ2-2, with 12 nucleotides matching TRBD1. CDR1 is SGDLS and CDR2 is YYNGEE in the germline V gene. The CDR3 sequence is 16 residues long. V dropped 3 bases and J dropped 6; count of bases not matched to a gene: 6.

The chain couples TRBV4-3 to TRBJ2-3, with TRBD2 matching over 10 bases. Germline V CDR1 and CDR2: LGHNA, YSLEER. This CDR3 is built from 18 residues. J gave up 2 bases and V 1 base, and 9 bases lay outside the gene matches. CDR3 residues: CASSQGPTGTSDTDTQYF. CDR3 in DNA: TGCGCCAGCAGCCAAGGACCGACCGGGACTAGCGACACAGATACGCAGTATTTT.

The chain recombines TRBV12-3 or TRBV12-4 with TRBJ2-7; D might be TRBD2 (6 bases). Trimming stripped 3 bases from V and 2 bases from J, with 8 bases between. This CDR3 contains 13 residues. CDR3 DNA: TGTGCCAGCAGTTTGCGGGGACCCTACGAGCAGTACTTC. Translation: CASSLRGPYEQYF.

The J gene is TRBJ2-1, the V gene TRBV9; the D is unclear. Germline assignment: CDR1 SGDLS and CDR2 YYNGEE. Trimming removed 0 bases from V and 4 bases from J, with 5 bases in between. The CDR3 length is 13 residues. CDR3 residues: CASSVDLYNEQFF. CDR3 coding DNA: TGTGCCAGCAGCGTAGATCTGTACAATGAGCAGTTCTTC. Filled out from reference TRBV9 and TRBJ2-1, the complete variable domain reads DSGVTQTPKHLITATGQRVTLRCSPRSGDLSVYWYQQSLDQGLQFLIQYYNGEERAKGNILERFSAQQFPDLHSELNLSSLELGDSALYFCASSVDLYNEQFFGPGTRLTVL.